The source of this TCR beta chain is a study of blood T cells in healthy people across ages. Study background: The template switching approach captured approximately one barcoded beta molecule for every two T cells. Findings and limits, study-wide: Comparison with aged donors showed that long-lived donors had more naive CD4+ cells and higher diversity.

Concerning this clonotype itself: Its specificity is unknown.

CDR1 is SEHNR, CDR2 FQNEAQ, per germline (reference sequence). Unmatched junction bases numbered 7, after V lost 4 bases and J lost 2 bases. The CDR3 covers 16 residues. A J-beta primer mix and a sample-barcoded 5' primer were used in a second PCR of about 7 to 12 cycles. Each sample provided no less than 2.5 million CDR3-containing paired-end reads. TCRdb reprocessed the 5' RACE reads via MiXCR and lists one record per CDR3 protein. Of roughly 1.4 million distinct CDR3 sequences listed, around 59% were seen once; the top ten hold 5.5% to 8%. There were at least 5.5 micrograms of total RNA extracted from every sample.

This chain links TRBV7-9 with TRBJ2-1; 8 bases fit TRBD2. This TCR was recovered from a man aged 18 to 29 in good health. Sequencing was performed on blood. DNA for the CDR3: TGTGCCAGCAGCTCTACACTAGCGGAAACCTACAATGAGCAGTTCTTC. Its protein is CASSSTLAETYNEQFF. Filled out from reference TRBV7-9 and TRBJ2-1, the complete variable domain reads DTGVSQNPRHKITKRGQNVTFRCDPISEHNRLYWYRQTLGQGPEFLTYFQNEAQLEKSRLLSDRFSAERPKGSFSTLEIQRTEQGDSAMYLCASSSTLAETYNEQFFGPGTRLTVL.